These T cell receptor beta chains were read from a single sample in a study of PD-1 blockade in classical Hodgkin lymphoma. Using immunoSEQ multiplex PCR, the repertoire was profiled, and TCRdb retains in-frame clones only, with some absent. The repertoire includes almost 100,000 clones, over 85% of them detected once, and roughly 2.8% sits in the top ten. Here the sequenced sample was peripheral blood mononuclear cells (PBMCs), taken at baseline. All receptors derive from a human donor with classical Hodgkin lymphoma. CDR3s include the opening cysteine and the closing phenylalanine or tryptophan. The D gene is left open where the match is weak. Clone size is stated in some rows and not others, as once, few, many or a class when expanded.

14	TRBJ1-5	.	.	TRBV27	TGTGCCAGCAGTTTAAACAGGGCTCATCAGCCCCAGCATTTT	CASSLNRAHQPQHF
15	TRBJ1-1	.	.	TRBV6-5	TGTGCCAGCAGTTTATTAAGCAGGGGATTTGGTGAAGCTTTCTTT	CASSLLSRGFGEAFF
15	TRBJ2-3	.	TRBD2	TRBV6-1	TGTGCCAGCAGTGAATCAACGGGGAGGGCAGATACGCAGTATTTT	CASSESTGRADTQYF
15	TRBJ2-1	.	.	TRBV9	TGTGCCAGCAGCGAATCCGGGACCAGCATCAATGAGCAGTTCTTC	CASSESGTSINEQFF
13	TRBJ2-2	.	.	TRBV30	TGTGCCTGGAGTGAACAGGGTACCGGGGAGCTGTTTTTT	CAWSEQGTGELFF
14	TRBJ2-7	.	.	TRBV19	TGTGCCAGTAGTACTTCGGTAGGGGGTTACGAGCAGTACTTC	CASSTSVGGYEQYF
14	TRBJ2-1	.	.	TRBV27	TGTGCCAGCAGTTACCTTGGGGTGAACAATGAGCAGTTCTTC	CASSYLGVNNEQFF
15	TRBJ2-5	.	.	TRBV15	TGTGCCACCAGCAGACTTGGAGGGACGGAAGAGACCCAGTACTTC	CATSRLGGTEETQYF
15	TRBJ1-1	.	TRBD1	TRBV6-1	TGTGCCAGCAGTGAAGGCAACAGGGGGCAGATGTATGCTTTCTTT	CASSEGNRGQMYAFF
15	TRBJ2-5	.	TRBD2	TRBV4-2	TGTGCCAGCAGCCTGGGACTAGCGGGAGGAAGGGCCCAGTACTTC	CASSLGLAGGRAQYF
15	TRBJ2-1	.	.	TRBV10-3	TGTGCCATCGGAGTAGGGGGTAAGGGGTACAATGAGCAGTTCTTC	CAIGVGGKGYNEQFF
12	TRBJ2-1	few	.	TRBV5-1	TGCGCCAGCAGCTTGGAGGGCGGAGGGCAGTTCTTC	CASSLEGGGQFF
13	TRBJ2-1	once	.	TRBV5-1	TGCGCCAGCAGCTTGTCACCGTTCAAAGAGCAGTTCTTC	CASSLSPFKEQFF
14	TRBJ1-1	.	.	TRBV4-2	TGTGCCAGCAGCCAAGCTGGCGTGAACACTGAAGCTTTCTTT	CASSQAGVNTEAFF
15	TRBJ2-1	.	TRBD1	TRBV9	TGTGCCAGCAGCCCGACGGGACAGCTCTACAATGAGCAGTTCTTC	CASSPTGQLYNEQFF
14	TRBJ2-1	once	.	TRBV5-4	TGTGCCAGCAGCTTGCGGTCGGTCGGCGATGAGCAGTTCTTC	CASSLRSVGDEQFF
16	TRBJ2-3	.	.	TRBV5-5	TGTGCCAGCAGCTTTTTTCCGGGGCAGGGCACAGATACGCAGTATTTT	CASSFFPGQGTDTQYF
15	TRBJ1-3	.	.	TRBV28	TGTGCCAGCAGTTTCCGGGGTATCTCTGGAAACACCATATATTTT	CASSFRGISGNTIYF
15	TRBJ2-7	.	TRBD2	TRBV11-2	TGTGCCAGCAGCTTACTAGCGGGAGGGCCGTACGAGCAGTACTTC	CASSLLAGGPYEQYF
15	TRBJ2-7	once	TRBD2	TRBV28	TGTGCCAGCAGTGAACCTAGCGGGAGCTCGAACGAGCAGTACTTC	CASSEPSGSSNEQYF
15	TRBJ1-2	.	TRBD1	TRBV12-5	TGTGCTAGTGGTTTGACGTGGACAGGGGACTATGGCTACACCTTC	CASGLTWTGDYGYTF
14	TRBJ1-1	.	.	TRBV6-5	TGTGCCAGCAGTTCAACAAGCTTGAACACTGAAGCTTTCTTT	CASSSTSLNTEAFF
18	TRBJ1-2	.	TRBD1	TRBV14	TGTGCCAGCAGCCAAGATCGGACAGGACTGACGGGAAATCATGGCTACACCTTC	CASSQDRTGLTGNHGYTF
15	TRBJ2-3	.	TRBD2	TRBV19	TGTGCCAGTGCTCCCCAGCTAGCGGGAGCCCATACGCAGTATTTT	CASAPQLAGAHTQYF
14	TRBJ1-1	.	.	TRBV29-1	TGCAGCGTGGTACTGACACGCCAGGGCACTGAAGCTTTCTTT	CSVVLTRQGTEAFF
17	TRBJ2-5	once	.	TRBV6-1	TGTGCCAGCAGTGAATGGGCCTCTATCCCTAACGGTGAGACCCAGTACTTC	CASSEWASIPNGETQYF
14	TRBJ1-1	.	.	TRBV6-1	TGTGCCAGCTCGCAAACTTTCATGAACACTGAAGCTTTCTTT	CASSQTFMNTEAFF
13	TRBJ2-7	.	TRBD1	TRBV5-5	TGTGCCAGCCGCCGGGACAGAGCCTACGAGCAGTACTTC	CASRRDRAYEQYF
17	TRBJ2-1	once	TRBD2	TRBV10-2	TGCGCCAGCAGTGAGTCGGTCGCCCTAGCGGGATCCAATGAGCAGTTCTTC	CASSESVALAGSNEQFF
15	TRBJ2-6	.	.	TRBV28	TGTGCCAGCAGTTTCCGGGTTTCTGGGGCCAACGTCCTGACTTTC	CASSFRVSGANVLTF
15	TRBJ2-2	.	.	TRBV29-1	TGCAGCGCAGCTTGGGAGTTAGGGTACACCGGGGAGCTGTTTTTT	CSAAWELGYTGELFF
14	TRBJ1-2	.	.	TRBV6-5	TGTGCCAGCAGTTACTCACGGGACCCAGGAGGCTACACCTTC	CASSYSRDPGGYTF
15	TRBJ2-7	.	.	TRBV13	TGTGCCAGCAGCTTAGGTTCCGTGGGGTGGGGCGAGCAGTACTTC	CASSLGSVGWGEQYF
16	TRBJ2-6	.	.	TRBV7-9	TGTGCCAGCAGCTTAGTGGGGGGTTCTGGGGCCAACGTCCTGACTTTC	CASSLVGGSGANVLTF
17	TRBJ2-7	.	TRBD1	TRBV27	TGTGCCAGCAGTCCGATAACAGGGGGCGCTTACTCCTACGAGCAGTACTTC	CASSPITGGAYSYEQYF
12	TRBJ1-1	few	.	TRBV9	TGTGCCAGCTACAGGGTGAACACTGAAGCTTTCTTT	CASYRVNTEAFF
17	TRBJ1-5	.	TRBD1	TRBV28	TGTGCCAGCAGTTTTCGGACAGGGGGCGCGGGCAATCAGCCCCAGCATTTT	CASSFRTGGAGNQPQHF
15	TRBJ2-1	.	.	TRBV4-2	TGTGCCAGCAGCCCGCTTGTCACCTCCTACAATGAGCAGTTCTTC	CASSPLVTSYNEQFF
19	TRBJ2-7	.	TRBD1	TRBV6-4	TGTGCCACCCAGACTAGGGACAGGGACCTCCCACGGTGGAATGGCGAGCAGTACTTC	CATQTRDRDLPRWNGEQYF
10	TRBJ2-7	once	.	TRBV29-1	TGCAGCGTAGTAGTGTACGAGCAGTACTTC	CSVVVYEQYF
17	TRBJ2-3	.	.	TRBV10-1	TGCGCCAGCAGTGAACCGGGACGGAAGACTAGCACAGATACGCAGTATTTT	CASSEPGRKTSTDTQYF
12	TRBJ2-1	.	TRBD2	TRBV29-1	TGCAGCGTTGCCGGGAGGGGCACTGAGCAGTTCTTC	CSVAGRGTEQFF
17	TRBJ2-7	.	TRBD2	TRBV5-1	TGCGCCAGCAGCTTGGCCGGTTTTAGCGGGAGGGCGCGTGAGCAGTACTTC	CASSLAGFSGRAREQYF
15	TRBJ2-7	.	TRBD1	TRBV5-1	TGCGCCAGCAGCAGCACACGACAGGGCTCCTACGAGCAGTACTTC	CASSSTRQGSYEQYF
14	TRBJ2-5	.	.	TRBV7-9	TGTGCCAGCAGCTTAGACGGGAACCCAGAGACCCAGTACTTC	CASSLDGNPETQYF
14	TRBJ1-5	.	.	TRBV6-5	TGTGCCAGCAGTGAACACAGGGATCGGCAGCCCCAGCATTTT	CASSEHRDRQPQHF
16	TRBJ2-2	.	TRBD2	TRBV28	TGTGCCAGCAGTTTCCGGCAGGGAGGGTACACCGGGGAGCTGTTTTTT	CASSFRQGGYTGELFF
13	TRBJ2-3	.	.	TRBV30	TGTGCCTGGAGTGTCGGAGGGACAGATACGCAGTATTTT	CAWSVGGTDTQYF
20	TRBJ2-7	.	TRBD2	TRBV6-1	TGTGCCAGCAGTGAAGTCCCCGGGACTAGCCGACACCTAAACTCCTACGAGCAGTACTTC	CASSEVPGTSRHLNSYEQYF
15	TRBJ2-3	.	.	TRBV11-3	TGTGCCAGCAGCTTTGGTCTAGCTGGAACAGATACGCAGTATTTT	CASSFGLAGTDTQYF
12	TRBJ2-7	.	.	TRBV2	TGTGCCAGCAGTTTAATTGGAGTTGGCTATAGTTTC	CASSLIGVGYSF
12	TRBJ2-5	.	.	TRBV10-3	TGTGCCATCGCCCCCTACCAAGAGACCCAGTACTTC	CAIAPYQETQYF
14	TRBJ2-7	.	.	TRBV7-9	TGTGCCAGCAGCTTAGACTTGGCGGCCGACGAGCAGTACTTC	CASSLDLAADEQYF
18	TRBJ2-1	once	TRBD2	TRBV18	TGTGCCAGCTCTTCATACAGGCCGGGACTAGCGAGCAAAAATGAGCAGTTCTTC	CASSSYRPGLASKNEQFF